This record concerns one TCR beta chain sequence. The antigen remains undetermined. Germline loops: CDR1 MDHEN, CDR2 SYDVKM. This CDR3 region has 16 residues. V was pared by 5 bases and J by 10 bases, with 12 bases of the junction left unmatched. This sample is drawn from a study of shared clonotypes between healthy human individuals. About the study: The people who gave samples were two women and a few men aged 18 to 49.

Sorted-subset replicate PCR reactions were performed with around 200 ng DNA, corresponding to tens of thousands of T cell genomes. Source study methods: ImmunoSEQ supplied junction-only sequences lacking quality scores, so filtering was different. The table came from immunoSEQ multiplex PCR; TCRdb's copy has only in-frame clones and leaves some out. V, J and clone size are taken as reported in that table, and D and trimming were inferred from the DNA itself. Among roughly 520,000 clones, more than 95% were seen once, and the ten largest hold 0.05% to 0.07%. Study-level points and caveats: When compared with the clonotypes that were shared by all four sorted-subset donors, the non-shared clonotypes turned out to have lower generation probabilities.

The source material was naive CD4+ T cells sorted from blood. Described subset: CD45RA+ positively selected. The clonotype was recovered from a woman aged 25 to 39 in good health. The chain couples TRBV28 to TRBJ1-6, with 9 bases that match TRBD1. The CDR3 loop is CASSTAGTGPASPLHF. The CDR3 DNA follows: TGTGCCAGCAGTACCGCCGGGACAGGGCCCGCCTCACCCCTCCACTTT.